This T cell receptor (beta chain) was found in a study of T cells in women clearing cervical HPV infection. Whole-study context: No precancer developed; the control's incident HPV16 infection cleared within 12 months. Controls gave blood once infection was undetectable; cases at lesion identification. With HLA typing for only a few women, HLA confounding remains possible.

Sequencing was performed with immunoSEQ multiplex PCR; in TCRdb, only in-frame clones are kept and a portion is missing. Here the sample table reports roughly 40,000 clones. Specimen: blood buffy coat. This sequence was found in a woman between 18 and 70 years old with a cervical HPV16 infection that either progressed to CIN3+ or cleared (not recorded which).

Incomplete CDR3 DNA: TGCAGCGTTCTCCGAGGCGGGGAG. Translation: CSVLRGGE. The whole CDR3 is CSVLRGGELFF. The chain couples TRBV29-1 to TRBJ2-2; D gene ambiguous. The read halts 3 residues ahead of the CDR3 end, with the missing end drawn from the germline J gene. V was cut by 5 bases and J by 7 bases, with 8 bases left in between. The CDR3 is made up of 11 amino acids. The germline V gene encodes CDR1 SQVTM and CDR2 ANQGSEA.